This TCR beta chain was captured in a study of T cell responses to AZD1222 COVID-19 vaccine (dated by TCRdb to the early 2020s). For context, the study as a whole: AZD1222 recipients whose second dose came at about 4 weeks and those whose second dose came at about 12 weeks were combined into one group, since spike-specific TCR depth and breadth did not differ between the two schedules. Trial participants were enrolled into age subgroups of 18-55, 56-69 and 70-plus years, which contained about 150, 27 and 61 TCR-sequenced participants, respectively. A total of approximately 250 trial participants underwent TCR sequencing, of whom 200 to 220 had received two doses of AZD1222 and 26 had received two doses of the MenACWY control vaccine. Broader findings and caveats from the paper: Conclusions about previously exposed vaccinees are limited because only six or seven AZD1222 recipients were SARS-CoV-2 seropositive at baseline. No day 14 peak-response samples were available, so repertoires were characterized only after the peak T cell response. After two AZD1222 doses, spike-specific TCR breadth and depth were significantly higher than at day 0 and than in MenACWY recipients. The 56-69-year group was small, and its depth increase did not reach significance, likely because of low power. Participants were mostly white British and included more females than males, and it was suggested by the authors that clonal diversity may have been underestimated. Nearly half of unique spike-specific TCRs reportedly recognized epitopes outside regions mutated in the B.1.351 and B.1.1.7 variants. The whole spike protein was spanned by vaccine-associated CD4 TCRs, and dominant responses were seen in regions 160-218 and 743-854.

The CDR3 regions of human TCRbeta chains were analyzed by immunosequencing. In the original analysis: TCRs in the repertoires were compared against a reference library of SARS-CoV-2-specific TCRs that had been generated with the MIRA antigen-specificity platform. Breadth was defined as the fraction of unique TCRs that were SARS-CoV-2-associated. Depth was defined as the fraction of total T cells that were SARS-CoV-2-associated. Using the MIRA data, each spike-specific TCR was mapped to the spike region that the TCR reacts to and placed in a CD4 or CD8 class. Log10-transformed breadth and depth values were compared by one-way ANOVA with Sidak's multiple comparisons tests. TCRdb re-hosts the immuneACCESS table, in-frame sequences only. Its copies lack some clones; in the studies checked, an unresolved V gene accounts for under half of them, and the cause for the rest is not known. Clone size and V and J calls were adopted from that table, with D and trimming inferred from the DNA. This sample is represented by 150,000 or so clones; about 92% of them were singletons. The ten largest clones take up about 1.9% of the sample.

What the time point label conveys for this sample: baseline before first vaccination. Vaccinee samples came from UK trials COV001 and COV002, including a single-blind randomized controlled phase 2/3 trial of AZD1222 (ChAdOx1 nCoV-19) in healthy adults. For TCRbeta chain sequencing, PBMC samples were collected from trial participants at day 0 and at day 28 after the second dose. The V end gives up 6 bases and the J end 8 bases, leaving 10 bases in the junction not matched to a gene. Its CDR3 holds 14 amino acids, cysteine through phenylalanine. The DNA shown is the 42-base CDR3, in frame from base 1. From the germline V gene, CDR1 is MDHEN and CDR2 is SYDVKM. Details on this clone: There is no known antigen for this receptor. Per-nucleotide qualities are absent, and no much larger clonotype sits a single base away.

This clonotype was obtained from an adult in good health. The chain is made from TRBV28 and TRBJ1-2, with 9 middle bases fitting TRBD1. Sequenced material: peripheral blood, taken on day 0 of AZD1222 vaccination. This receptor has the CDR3 CASSLGQGGKGYTF. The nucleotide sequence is TGTGCCAGCAGCTTGGGACAGGGAGGAAAGGGCTACACCTTC.